This TCR beta chain is drawn from a study of OX40 agonist ivuxolimab in advanced cancers. Findings and limits, study-wide: At 0.1 to 3.0 mg/kg and by week 6, clonal expansion occurred in CD4+ and CD8+ blood T cells. Clonal expansion was among the lowest in partial responders at 0.1-3.0 mg/kg, especially CD8+.

J lost 5 bases, V lost 5 bases, and 14 bases had no gene match. The CDR3 is made up of 17 amino acids. Germline assignment: CDR1 MDHEN and CDR2 SYDVKM. Assay used: immunoSEQ multiplex PCR; TCRdb lists only in-frame clones, some missing. The data contain about 78,000 clones, approximately 80% of them singletons. To note about this clone: As yet, its antigen is unknown.

Here the sequenced sample was CD4+ or CD8+ T cells sorted from blood, taken in a trial of the OX40 agonist ivuxolimab. This chain links TRBV28 with TRBJ2-1, with 8 bases identical to TRBD2. This receptor was obtained from an adult with an advanced solid tumor such as melanoma, head and neck, liver or kidney cancer. DNA of the CDR3: TGTGCCAGCAGTCTAACCGGGGCTAGCGGGTCCCACAATGAGCAGTTCTTC. Translation: CASSLTGASGSHNEQFF.